This TCR beta chain was identified in a study of tumour-infiltrating T cells in Burkitt lymphoma. Study-level information: Productive clonality predicted overall and progression-free survival.

Study-level findings and limits: Many Burkitt lymphoma patients shared several public clonotypes.

The CDR3 has 14 amino acids. V lost 1 base, J lost 4 bases, and 9 bases lay in between. Germline V gives CDR1 SNHLY, CDR2 FYNNEI. Some clones are missing from TCRdb's copy, which holds only in-frame ones; the method was immunoSEQ multiplex PCR. The data show over a thousand clones, with 30% to 40% seen just once and approximately 13% held by the top ten. A word on this clone: What it recognizes is unknown.

This sequence originates from a human donor with Burkitt lymphoma. The chain carries TRBV2 and TRBJ2-3; D is unclear. Input material: tumor tissue. CDR3 nucleotides: TGTGCCAGCAGTGAAGGTCCCGCCCCAGATACGCAGTATTTT. Translation gives CASSEGPAPDTQYF.